This passage covers 20 T cell receptor beta chains from one sample sequenced in a study of CD4 and CD8 cells across lung adenocarcinoma regions. TCRdb independently ran MiXCR on the PCR reads; one entry per CDR3 protein. Seen here are some 7,200 distinct CDR3 sequences, roughly 56% observed once, and the top ten hold about 23%. The specimen was CD4+ T cells from the center of a lung tumor. The receptors shown here come from a female donor with lung adenocarcinoma. The CD4 and CD8 labels of this study may be unreliable.

This clonotype turned up a few times. The chain couples TRBV6-2 or TRBV6-3 to TRBJ1-1; tentative D call: TRBD1 (5 bases). V shed 5 bases and J shed 1 base, with 14 bases lying between them. There are 15 residues in the CDR3. CDR1 and CDR2 from the germline V gene are MNHEY and SVGEGT. CDR3 protein: CASSVNRNPNTEAFF. Here the CDR3 DNA reads TGTGCCAGCAGTGTAAACAGGAACCCGAACACTGAAGCTTTCTTT.

This chain links TRBV27 with TRBJ2-5; D is ambiguous. Germline V CDR1 and CDR2: MNHEY, SMNVEV (reference sequence). Trimming pared 4 bases from V and 2 bases from J, leaving 2 bases between. CDR3 size: 11 residues. CDR3 region: CASSSQETQYF. CDR3 nucleotide sequence: TGTGCCAGCAGTTCGCAAGAGACCCAGTACTTC.

J is TRBJ2-3 and V is TRBV4-1; D is tentatively TRBD1 or TRBD2 (5 bases each). The germline CDR1 and CDR2 sequences are MGHRA and YSYEKL. Trimming removed 3 bases from V and 2 bases from J, with 18 bases in between. The CDR3 loop spans 17 amino acids. This CDR3 is CASSQGFGDLHTDTQYF. DNA for the CDR3: TGCGCCAGCAGCCAGGGTTTTGGGGACCTCCACACAGATACGCAGTATTTT.

This clonotype qualifies as large. V and J are TRBV27 and TRBJ2-3, with 8 bases fitting TRBD1. Germline CDR1 reads MNHEY; CDR2 reads SMNVEV (reference sequence). V dropped 8 bases and J dropped 6; count of bases not matched to a gene: 4. The CDR3 covers 12 residues. CDR3 protein: CASGTGPDTQYF. The CDR3 region has the DNA TGTGCCAGCGGGACAGGCCCGGATACGCAGTATTTT.

At least ten counts were recorded for this clonotype. The J gene is TRBJ2-5, the V gene TRBV4-1; TRBD1 might be the D (5 bases). The end of the DNA fits TRBJ2-7 better, so the J call may be wrong. The CDR3 has 15 amino acids. From germline, CDR1 is MGHRA and CDR2 YSYEKL. The CDR3 nucleotides are TGCGCCAGCAGCGACCGTCAGGGTCTGAACTACGAGCAGTACTTC. It is translated as CASSDRQGLNYEQYF.

In regard to this clonotype: Germline is not matched at one junction end, which may reflect a read error. CDR3 protein: CASSPRVARDPDTQYF. The CDR3 DNA is TGTGCCAGCAGCCCCCGGGTGGCCCGGGACCCAGATACCCAGTATTTC. This chain uses TRBV7-2 with TRBJ2-3; D may be TRBD1 or TRBD2 (5 bases each). This CDR3 has 16 amino acids. Germline V gene data show CDR1 as SGHTA and CDR2 as FQGNSA.

The V call is TRBV6-1, the J call TRBJ2-4, with 14 bases lining up with TRBD2. The J call could be wrong; TRBJ2-7 is a better fit for the DNA end. CDR1 and CDR2 from the germline V gene are MNHNS and SASEGT. The CDR3 has 17 residues. This CDR3 is CASSIGTSGSRAYEQYF. For the CDR3, the DNA is TGTGCCAGCAGTATCGGGACTAGCGGGAGCCGGGCCTACGAGCAGTACTTC.

This clonotype qualifies as medium-sized. A much larger clone lies a single base off, so this may be a read error. The chain joins TRBV6-1 to TRBJ2-1, with 12 bases lining up with TRBD2. TRBJ2-7 explains the end of the DNA better; the J call may be wrong. The length of the CDR3 is 16 residues. Germline assignment: CDR1 MNHNS and CDR2 SASEGT. The CDR3 nucleotides are TGTGCCAGCAGTGAAACGTGGACTAGCGGGACCAATGAGCAGTACTTC. It specifies CASSETWTSGTNEQYF.

This sequence joins TRBV6-1 and TRBJ2-1, with D possibly matching TRBD2 (5 bases). The better agreement between TRBJ2-7 and the DNA end casts doubt on the J call. Germline V CDR1 and CDR2: MNHNS, SASEGT. The CDR3 consists of 12 residues. The CDR3 protein is CASSEGGHEQYF. Written as DNA, the CDR3 is TGTGCCAGCAGTGAAGGAGGGCACGAGCAGTACTTC.

V usage is TRBV27 and J usage is TRBJ2-3, with D possibly matching TRBD1 (6 bases). The V gene's germline CDR1 is MNHEY and CDR2 SMNVEV (reference sequence). V lost 2 bases and J lost 9, with 27 bases in between. The CDR3 covers 18 residues. CDR3 in DNA: TGTGCCAGCAGTTTACAGGGCCCCGAGGCTGGGAGCACAGGGACGCAGTATTTT. It yields the protein CASSLQGPEAGSTGTQYF.

On this clonotype: An end of the junction does not agree with germline; a read error may underlie this. J is TRBJ2-5 and V is TRBV7-6; D is unresolved. The CDR3 is 14 amino acids. Germline V gives CDR1 SGHVS, CDR2 FNYEAQ. CDR3 protein: CAGSWATATDTQYF. CDR3 bases: TGTGCCGGCAGCTGGGCCACGGCCACAGATACCCAGTACTTC.

Details on this clonotype: The final CDR3 position lacks the conserved phenylalanine or tryptophan, pointing to a likely read error. The chain has TRBV10-3 and TRBJ2-1, with D hard to call. With the DNA end fitting TRBJ2-5 better, the J assignment may be wrong. The CDR3 totals 11 residues. CDR1 and CDR2 from the germline V gene are ENHRY and SYGVKD. CDR3 coding DNA: TGTGCCACCCATTTGTTGGAGACCCAGTACTCC. Protein product: CATHLLETQYS.

To note about this clonotype: A junction end diverges from the germline sequence, so it may reflect a read error. The gene calls are TRBV27 and TRBJ2-4; tentatively, D is TRBD1 or TRBD2 (6 bases each). This CDR3 comprises 15 residues. The germline V gene has CDR1 MNHEY and CDR2 SMNVEV (reference sequence). The CDR3 reads CGRAHGGGDGNTQYF. CDR3 nucleotide sequence: TGTGGCAGGGCCCACGGGGGCGGGGACGGAAACACTCAGTACTTC.

V is TRBV27 and J is TRBJ2-3, with 8 bases that match TRBD1. The germline V gene encodes CDR1 MNHEY and CDR2 SMNVEV (reference sequence). V lost 8 bases to trimming and J lost 12 bases; unmatched junction nucleotides: 10. The CDR3 is 12 amino acids. The CDR3 sequence: CASGTGTNIQYF. In DNA form, the CDR3 reads TGTGCCAGCGGGACAGGCACAAATATTCAGTATTTT.

V and J are TRBV6-1 and TRBJ2-5; the match to TRBD2 covers 11 bases. The better agreement between TRBJ2-7 and the DNA end casts doubt on the J call. The CDR3 totals 15 residues. The germline gives CDR1 MNHNS, CDR2 SASEGT. The CDR3 DNA follows: TGTGCCAGCAGTGGACGTACTAGCGGGAGCCACGAGCAGTACTTC. It encodes CASSGRTSGSHEQYF.

The J gene is TRBJ2-5, the V gene TRBV6-5; 11 nucleotides match TRBD1. The CDR3 extends over 14 amino acids. CDR1 and CDR2 from the germline V gene are MNHEY and SVGAGI. After removal of 3 bases from V and 5 bases from J, the junction contained 2 bases not matched to a gene. As DNA, the CDR3 is TGTGCCAGCAGTTATCGGACAGGGGGCGAGACCCAGTACTTC. It yields the protein CASSYRTGGETQYF.

The chain joins TRBV6-1 to TRBJ2-1, with 7 positions matching TRBD1. The CDR3 runs 12 residues. Losses at the gene ends were 3 bases for V and 12 bases for J; bases not matched to a gene: 5. Looked up from germline, CDR1 is MNHNS and CDR2 is SASEGT. CDR3 region: CASSDQGDTQFF. DNA of the CDR3: TGTGCCAGCAGTGACCAGGGGGATACGCAGTTCTTC.

This clonotype has just one count. This rearrangement joins TRBV6-1 to TRBJ2-1; 10 positions match TRBD2. The CDR3 length is 18 residues. The germline CDR1 and CDR2 sequences are MNHNS and SASEGT. Unmatched junction bases numbered 16, after V lost 6 bases and J lost 5 bases. CDR3 protein: CASSPTSTGTSANNEQFF. CDR3 DNA: TGTGCCAGCAGCCCAACTTCGACCGGGACTAGCGCAAACAATGAGCAGTTCTTC.

Of note for this clonotype: The junction shows a germline mismatch at one end, possibly a read error. This chain joins TRBV6-1 and TRBJ2-3, with 8 bases identical to TRBD2. CDR1 and CDR2 (germline): MNHNS, SASEGT. The CDR3 loop spans 14 amino acids. The CDR3 here is CAGSGAGGQETQYF. The CDR3 nucleotides read TGTGCCGGCAGCGGGGCGGGAGGCCAAGAGACGCAGTATTTC.

Judged by abundance, this clonotype is medium-sized (0.01 to 0.1%). V gene TRBV10-1 combines with J gene TRBJ1-4, with D unclear. Germline CDR1 and CDR2: WNHNN and SYGVQD (reference sequence). There are 14 residues in the CDR3. The ends were cut back, 3 bases at V and 1 base at J, with 6 bases in the middle. The CDR3 here is CASSEGGTNEKLFF. CDR3 nucleotide sequence: TGCGCCAGCAGTGAAGGAGGAACTAATGAAAAACTGTTTTTT.